The 20 T cell receptor beta chains below come from one sample, sequenced in a study of regulatory T cells in long-lasting Graves disease. Stated time point: newly diagnosed GD, antithyroid drugs for less than 3 months. Making the TCR library involved RNA that had been extracted from PBMCs. Building the TCR beta libraries relied on iRepertoire HTBI primers, and CDR3 regions underwent Arm-PCR. TCRdb reanalysed the multiplex PCR reads using MiXCR and keeps one entry per CDR3 protein. The sample lists about 220,000 distinct CDR3 sequences; approximately 19% were seen once. In addition, the sample was reused for a study of T cells in Graves' hyperthyroidism and ophthalmopathy.

Sequencing used peripheral blood mononuclear cells (PBMCs), obtained at new diagnosis, from a patient treated with antithyroid drugs. The receptors here all came from a woman aged 25 to 39 with Graves disease.

The V gene is TRBV7-9, the J gene TRBJ1-1, with D unresolved. Trimming left V 1 base short and J 1 base short, with 10 bases between. The CDR3 extends over 15 amino acids. Per the germline V gene, CDR1 is SEHNR and CDR2 is FQNEAQ (reference sequence). Here the CDR3 DNA reads TGTGCCAGCAGCTTAGAGCGCAGGCGGAACACTGAAGCTTTCTTT. Translated, it gives CASSLERRRNTEAFF.

This chain uses TRBV12-5 with TRBJ2-1; weak D call: TRBD1 (6 bases). V lost 5 bases to trimming and J lost 10 bases, with 15 bases between them. CDR1 and CDR2 from the germline V gene are LGHNT and FRNRAP. CDR3 length: 13 amino acids. The CDR3 loop reads CASGGYREPEQFF. The CDR3, as DNA: TGTGCTAGTGGTGGGTACAGGGAGCCCGAGCAGTTCTTC.

This clonotype appeared many times. V is TRBV9 and J is TRBJ1-6, with D unresolved. Looked up from germline, CDR1 is SGDLS and CDR2 is YYNGEE. This CDR3 spans 16 amino acids. V was cut by 2 bases and J by 7 bases, with 16 bases left in between. The CDR3 region is CASSVNPGRVNSPLHF. The CDR3 DNA is TGTGCCAGCAGCGTGAACCCGGGCCGGGTCAATTCACCCCTCCACTTT.

This clonotype was seen repeatedly, ten times or more. The rearrangement links TRBV18 to TRBJ2-1; D not resolved. The germline CDR1 and CDR2 sequences are KGHSH and LQKENI. The length of the CDR3 is 16 residues. The ends were cut back, 0 bases at V and 0 bases at J, with 9 bases in the middle. CDR3 amino acids: CASSPPIESSYNEQFF. In nucleotides, the CDR3 is TGTGCCAGCTCACCACCAATCGAGAGCTCCTACAATGAGCAGTTCTTC.

The genes are TRBV7-8 and TRBJ2-5, with D possibly TRBD2 on 5 matching bases. V dropped 5 bases and J dropped 5 bases, with 15 bases sitting between them. CDR3 size: 14 residues. Germline CDR1 and CDR2: SGHVS and FQNEAQ. DNA for the CDR3: TGTGCCAGCAGCCTGGACTTGGGCCTGGAGACCCAGTACTTC. Residues: CASSLDLGLETQYF.

The rearrangement uses TRBV20-1 and TRBJ2-7; the match to TRBD2 covers 10 bases. This CDR3 comprises 15 residues. CDR1 DFQATT and CDR2 SNEGSKA come from the germline V gene (reference sequence). V was clipped by 1 base and J by 3 bases; unmatched bases: 6. CDR3 nucleotides: TGCAGTGCTAGAGTCGAGGCTAGCGGGAGCTACGAGCAGTACTTC. This translates into CSARVEASGSYEQYF.

This clonotype came up many times. The V call is TRBV28, the J call TRBJ1-2; possibly TRBD1 for D (5 bases). This CDR3 is 15 amino acids long. V was cut by 5 bases and J by 8 bases, with 21 bases left in between. Germline V lookup: CDR1 MDHEN, CDR2 SYDVKM. The CDR3 nucleotides are TGTGCCAGCAGTAACACCGGGACGGCCCTCTTAGGCTACACCTTC. This gives the protein CASSNTGTALLGYTF.

This clonotype is large in the sample. V is TRBV19 and J is TRBJ1-2; 9 positions match TRBD1. The V gene end was trimmed by 5 bases and the J gene end by 8 bases; junction bases not matched to a gene: 15. Germline V gene data show CDR1 as LNHDA and CDR2 as SQIVND (reference sequence). CDR3 length: 16 amino acids. The CDR3 DNA is TGTGCCAGTAGTTCCTACCGGGACAGGGTTGTTCGGGGCTACACCTTC. It translates to CASSSYRDRVVRGYTF.

As concerns this clonotype: A much larger clone is a single base away; this may be a read error. The rearrangement links TRBV2 to TRBJ2-1; 10 bases match TRBD1. The germline V gene encodes CDR1 SNHLY and CDR2 FYNNEI. This CDR3 comprises 13 residues. The CDR3 reads CAGSGTGVNEQFF. The CDR3 coding sequence is TGTGCCGGCAGTGGGACAGGGGTAAATGAGCAGTTCTTC. Together with reference TRBV2 and TRBJ2-1, the CDR3 gives the full variable domain: EPEVTQTPSHQVTQMGQEVILRCVPISNHLYFYWYRQILGQKVEFLVSFYNNEISEKSEIFDDQFSVERPDGSNFTLKIRSTKLEDSAMYFCAGSGTGVNEQFFGPGTRLTVL.

This clonotype was recorded many times. This chain links TRBV11-2 with TRBJ2-3, with no clear D. V lost 2 bases to trimming and J lost 0 bases, with 12 bases between them. The CDR3 totals 16 residues. Germline CDR1 SGHAT, CDR2 FQNNGV. CDR3 DNA sequence: TGTGCCAGCAGCTTATCCGAAACGCGGAGCACAGATACGCAGTATTTT. Translation gives CASSLSETRSTDTQYF.

This clonotype was observed many times. The chain recombines TRBV7-2 with TRBJ2-2; D could derive from TRBD1 or TRBD2 (6 bases each). V was shortened by 10 bases and J by 5 bases, with 23 bases between the two germline ends. Germline lookup yields CDR1 SGHTA and CDR2 FQGNSA. CDR3 length: 16 residues. The CDR3 DNA reads as TGTGCCACCGGCTATTGGGGAAGGGGGGAAACCGGGGAGCTGTTTTTT. This encodes CATGYWGRGETGELFF.

The genes are TRBV30 and TRBJ2-3; TRBD2 matches 11 bases. J gave up 5 bases and V 2 bases, and 3 bases lay outside the gene matches. CDR3 length: 14 amino acids. Per germline, CDR1 GTSNPN and CDR2 SVGIG (reference sequence). The CDR3 sequence is CAWSLTSGRDTQYF. The CDR3 DNA follows: TGTGCCTGGAGTCTCACTAGCGGGAGAGATACGCAGTATTTT.

The table lists this clonotype with many counts. The chain couples TRBV14 to TRBJ1-2, with a tentative D call TRBD1 (5 bases). The length of the CDR3 is 16 residues. V shed 0 bases and J shed 7 bases, with 18 bases lying between them. The germline V gene has CDR1 SGHDN and CDR2 FVKESK. This CDR3 reads CASSQDTAGRRGGYTF. As DNA, the CDR3 is TGTGCCAGCAGCCAAGATACGGCAGGGCGGAGGGGTGGCTACACCTTC.

V usage is TRBV7-8 and J usage is TRBJ2-7, with D hard to call. The CDR3 contains 13 residues. Germline V gene sequence: CDR1 SGHVS, CDR2 FQNEAQ. V was trimmed by 5 bases and J by 5 bases, leaving 13 bases between them. The CDR3 nucleotides read TGTGCCAGCAGCCAAGGTGGCTTTCACGAGCAGTACTTC. It translates to CASSQGGFHEQYF.

This sequence joins TRBV28 and TRBJ2-7; TRBD2 matches at 10 bases. The CDR3 is 15 amino acids. The V gene's germline CDR1 is MDHEN and CDR2 SYDVKM. The ends lost 2 bases at V and 7 bases at J; junction bases unmatched: 8. This CDR3 reads CASSLELAGLGEQYF. CDR3 nucleotide sequence: TGTGCCAGCAGTTTAGAACTAGCGGGACTGGGTGAGCAGTACTTC. Looking up the rest from reference TRBV28 and TRBJ2-7 gives the full variable domain: DVKVTQSSRYLVKRTGEKVFLECVQDMDHENMFWYRQDPGLGLRLIYFSYDVKMKEKGDIPEGYSVSREKKERFSLILESASTNQTSMYLCASSLELAGLGEQYFGPGTRLTVT.

This clonotype was picked up many times. The gene calls are TRBV27 and TRBJ1-1, with a tentative D call TRBD1 (6 bases). From germline, CDR1 is MNHEY and CDR2 SMNVEV (reference sequence). This CDR3 is 18 amino acids long. V lost 5 bases and J lost 0, with 22 bases in between. The CDR3 region has the DNA TGTGCCAGCAGTCCACTCAACTTACTGACAGGACTGAACACTGAAGCTTTCTTT. Residues: CASSPLNLLTGLNTEAFF.

About this clonotype itself: A much larger clone differs from this one at a single base, so this may be a read error. The CDR3 nucleotides read TGTGCCAGCAGCCAAGCCCTGCTACAGGGGATCTCCTACAATGAGCAGCTCTTC. Amino acids: CASSQALLQGISYNEQLF. This rearrangement joins TRBV3-1 to TRBJ2-1; 7 nucleotides agree with TRBD1. Germline assignment: CDR1 LGHDT and CDR2 YNNKEL (reference sequence). The CDR3 totals 18 residues.

On this clonotype itself: This likely traces to a read error, being one base from a far larger clone. The chain has TRBV11-3 and TRBJ2-7; 8 nucleotides agree with TRBD1. The CDR3 runs to 15 residues. Germline V gene data show CDR1 as SGHNT and CDR2 as YENEEA. CDR3 region: CTSSPWTGSLREQYF. CDR3 nucleotides: TGTACCAGCAGCCCCTGGACAGGGAGTCTGCGGGAGCAGTACTTC.

The chain combines TRBV28 with TRBJ2-7; 12 nucleotides agree with TRBD2. The germline V gene has CDR1 MDHEN and CDR2 SYDVKM. This CDR3 spans 16 amino acids. Germline trimming cut 3 bases from V and 0 bases from J; bases unmatched to any gene: 3. The CDR3 sequence is CASSFPTSGGSYEQYF. The CDR3, as DNA: TGTGCCAGCAGTTTCCCGACTAGCGGGGGCTCCTACGAGCAGTACTTC.

This clonotype was seen many times. The rearrangement links TRBV6-5 to TRBJ1-1, with D maybe TRBD1 (6 bases). The CDR3 contains 12 residues. Germline V gives CDR1 MNHEY, CDR2 SVGAGI. V was pared by 2 bases and J by 8 bases, with 9 bases between. Here the CDR3 reads CASSYQQGEAFF. The CDR3 bases are TGTGCCAGCAGTTACCAGCAGGGGGAAGCTTTCTTT.